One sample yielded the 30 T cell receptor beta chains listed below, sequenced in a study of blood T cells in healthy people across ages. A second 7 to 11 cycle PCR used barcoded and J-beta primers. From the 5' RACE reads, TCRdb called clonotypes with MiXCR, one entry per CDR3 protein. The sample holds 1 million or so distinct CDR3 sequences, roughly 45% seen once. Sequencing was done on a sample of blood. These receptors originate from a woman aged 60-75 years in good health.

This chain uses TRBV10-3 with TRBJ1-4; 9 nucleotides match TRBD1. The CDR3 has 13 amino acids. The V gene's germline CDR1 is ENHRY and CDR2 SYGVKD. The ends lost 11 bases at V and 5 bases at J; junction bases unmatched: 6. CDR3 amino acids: CAVGTGKNEKLFF. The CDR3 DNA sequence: TGTGCCGTCGGGACAGGGAAGAATGAAAAACTGTTTTTT.

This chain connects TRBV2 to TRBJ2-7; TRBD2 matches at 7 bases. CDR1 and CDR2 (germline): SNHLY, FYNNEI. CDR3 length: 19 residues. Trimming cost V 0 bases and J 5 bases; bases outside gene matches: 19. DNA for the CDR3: TGTGCCAGCAGTGAAGCGGACGTTAACGAGCGGGACTTAACCCACGAGCAGTACTTC. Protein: CASSEADVNERDLTHEQYF.

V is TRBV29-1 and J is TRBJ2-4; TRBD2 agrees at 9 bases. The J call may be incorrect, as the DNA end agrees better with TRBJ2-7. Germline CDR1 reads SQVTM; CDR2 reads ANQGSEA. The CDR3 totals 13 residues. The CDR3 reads CSVVERGDYEQYF. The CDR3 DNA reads TGCAGCGTTGTGGAGCGGGGGGACTACGAGCAGTACTTC.

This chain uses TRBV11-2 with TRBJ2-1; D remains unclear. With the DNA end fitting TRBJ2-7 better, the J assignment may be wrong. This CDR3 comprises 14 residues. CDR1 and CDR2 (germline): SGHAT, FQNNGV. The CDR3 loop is CASSLADAYNEQYF. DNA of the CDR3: TGTGCCAGCAGCTTAGCGGATGCCTACAATGAGCAGTACTTC.

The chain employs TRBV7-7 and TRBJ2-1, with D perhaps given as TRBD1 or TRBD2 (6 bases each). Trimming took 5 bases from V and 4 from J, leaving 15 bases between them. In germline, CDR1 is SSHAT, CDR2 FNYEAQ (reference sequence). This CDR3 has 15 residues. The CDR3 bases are TGTGCCAGCAGCCCCGGTGGGGGGCCATACAATGAGCAGTTCTTC. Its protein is CASSPGGGPYNEQFF.

DNA for the CDR3: TGCAGTGCTAGACGGCAGGGGGTCTCCTATGGCTACACCTTC. This translates into CSARRQGVSYGYTF. The rearrangement uses TRBV20-1 and TRBJ1-2; 7 bases agree with TRBD1. V lost 2 bases to trimming and J lost 4 bases; unmatched junction nucleotides: 7. The CDR3 extends over 14 amino acids. CDR1 is DFQATT and CDR2 is SNEGSKA in the germline V gene (reference sequence).

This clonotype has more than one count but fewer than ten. This chain's CDR3 is CASSDGGVETQYF. The CDR3 DNA sequence: TGTGCCAGCAGTGACGGGGGGGTTGAGACCCAGTACTTC. V usage is TRBV6-5 and J usage is TRBJ2-5, with 8 bases lining up with TRBD2. Looked up from germline, CDR1 is MNHEY and CDR2 is SVGAGI. The CDR3 has 13 amino acids. Germline trimming cut 5 bases from V and 5 bases from J; bases unmatched to any gene: 4.

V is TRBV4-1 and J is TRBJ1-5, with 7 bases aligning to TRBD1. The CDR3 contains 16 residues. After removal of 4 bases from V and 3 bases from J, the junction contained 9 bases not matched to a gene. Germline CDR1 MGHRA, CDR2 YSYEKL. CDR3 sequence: CASSPLGQDNNQPQHF. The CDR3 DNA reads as TGCGCCAGCAGCCCTCTCGGACAGGATAACAATCAGCCCCAGCATTTT.

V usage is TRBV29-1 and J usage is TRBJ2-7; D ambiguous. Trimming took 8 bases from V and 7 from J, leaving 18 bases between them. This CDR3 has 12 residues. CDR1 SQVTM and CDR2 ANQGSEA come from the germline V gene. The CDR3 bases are TGCAGCTTGAAGACCAACTACAATGAGCAGTACTTC. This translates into CSLKTNYNEQYF.

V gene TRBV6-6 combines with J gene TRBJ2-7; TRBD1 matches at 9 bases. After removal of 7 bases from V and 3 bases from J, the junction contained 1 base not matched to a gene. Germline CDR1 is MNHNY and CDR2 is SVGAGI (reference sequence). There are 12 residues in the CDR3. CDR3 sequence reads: CASTTGGYEQYF. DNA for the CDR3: TGTGCCAGCACGACAGGGGGCTACGAGCAGTACTTC.

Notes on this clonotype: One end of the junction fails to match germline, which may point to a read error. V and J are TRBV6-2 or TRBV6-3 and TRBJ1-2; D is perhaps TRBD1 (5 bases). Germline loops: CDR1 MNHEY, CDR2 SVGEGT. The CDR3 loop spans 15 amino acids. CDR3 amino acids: CASRDPGAGLHGYTF. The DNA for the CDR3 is TGTGCCAGCCGGGACCCTGGGGCAGGGTTACATGGTTACACCTTC.

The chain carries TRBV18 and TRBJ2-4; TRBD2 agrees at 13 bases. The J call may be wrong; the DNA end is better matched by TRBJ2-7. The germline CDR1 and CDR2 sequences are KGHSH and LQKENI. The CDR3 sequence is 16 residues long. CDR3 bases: TGTGCCAGCTCACGAGCCGGGACTAGCGGGACGTACGAGCAGTACTTC. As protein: CASSRAGTSGTYEQYF.

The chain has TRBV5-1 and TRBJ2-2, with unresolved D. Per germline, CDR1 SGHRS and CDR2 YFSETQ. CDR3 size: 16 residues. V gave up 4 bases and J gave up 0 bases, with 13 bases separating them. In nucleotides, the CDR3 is TGCGCCAGCAGCCCCGGTAGAACGGCGAACACCGGGGAGCTGTTTTTT. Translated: CASSPGRTANTGELFF.

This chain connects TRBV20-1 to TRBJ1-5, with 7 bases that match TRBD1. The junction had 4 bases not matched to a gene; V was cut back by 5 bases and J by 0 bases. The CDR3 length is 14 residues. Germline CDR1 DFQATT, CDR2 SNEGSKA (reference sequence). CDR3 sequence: CSAFDRDSNQPQHF. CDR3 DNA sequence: TGCAGTGCTTTTGACAGGGATAGCAATCAGCCCCAGCATTTT.

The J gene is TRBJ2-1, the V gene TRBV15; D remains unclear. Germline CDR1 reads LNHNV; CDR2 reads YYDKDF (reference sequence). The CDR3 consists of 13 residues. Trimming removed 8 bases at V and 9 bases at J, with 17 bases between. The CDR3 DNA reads TGTGCCACCGATATTAGGCTGAACGGTGAGCAGTTCTTC. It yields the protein CATDIRLNGEQFF.

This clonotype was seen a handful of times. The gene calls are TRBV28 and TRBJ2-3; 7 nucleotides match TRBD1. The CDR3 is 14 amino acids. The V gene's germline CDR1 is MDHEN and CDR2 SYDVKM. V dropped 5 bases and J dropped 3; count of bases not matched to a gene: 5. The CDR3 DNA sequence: TGTGCCAGCAGTGAGGGGGCAAGGACAGATACGCAGTATTTT. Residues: CASSEGARTDTQYF.

For the CDR3, the DNA is TGCAGTGCTAGACACAGACTTCAGGGACAGGGGGCGAGGGAGCAGTACTTC. As protein: CSARHRLQGQGAREQYF. The rearrangement joins TRBV20-1 to TRBJ2-7, with 12 bases that match TRBD1. The CDR3 extends over 17 amino acids. With 2 bases clipped from V and 7 bases from J, the junction kept 15 bases outside the gene matches. Germline-derived CDR1 and CDR2 are DFQATT and SNEGSKA (reference sequence).

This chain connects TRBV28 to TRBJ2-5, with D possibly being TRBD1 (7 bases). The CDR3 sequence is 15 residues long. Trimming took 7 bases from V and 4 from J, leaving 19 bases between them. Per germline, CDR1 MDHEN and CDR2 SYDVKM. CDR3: CASTSGGPGGETQYF. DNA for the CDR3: TGTGCCAGCACCTCAGGAGGGCCAGGGGGAGAGACCCAGTACTTC.

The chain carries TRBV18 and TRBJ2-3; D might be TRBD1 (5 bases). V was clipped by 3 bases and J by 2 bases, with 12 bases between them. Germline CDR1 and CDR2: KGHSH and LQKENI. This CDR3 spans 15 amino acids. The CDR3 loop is CASSPLQANTDTQYF. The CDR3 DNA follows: TGTGCCAGCTCACCCTTACAGGCGAACACAGATACGCAGTATTTT.

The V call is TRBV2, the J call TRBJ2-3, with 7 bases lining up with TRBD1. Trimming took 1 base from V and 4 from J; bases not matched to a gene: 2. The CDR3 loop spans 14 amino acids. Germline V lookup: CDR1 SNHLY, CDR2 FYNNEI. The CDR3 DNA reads TGTGCCAGCAGTGAAGGACAGGGAGCAGATACGCAGTATTTT. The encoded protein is CASSEGQGADTQYF.

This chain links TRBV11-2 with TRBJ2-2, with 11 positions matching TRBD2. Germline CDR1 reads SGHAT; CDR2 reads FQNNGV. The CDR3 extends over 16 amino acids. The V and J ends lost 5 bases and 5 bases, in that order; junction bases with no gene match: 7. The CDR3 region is CASSILAGARTGELFF. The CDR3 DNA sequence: TGTGCCAGCAGCATACTAGCGGGAGCGAGAACCGGGGAGCTGTTTTTT.

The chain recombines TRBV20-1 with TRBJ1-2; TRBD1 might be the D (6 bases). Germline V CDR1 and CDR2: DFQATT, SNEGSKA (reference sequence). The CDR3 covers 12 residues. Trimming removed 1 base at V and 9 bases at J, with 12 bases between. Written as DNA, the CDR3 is TGCAGTGCTAGAGCGGCGGGACACCGCTACACCTTC. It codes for CSARAAGHRYTF.

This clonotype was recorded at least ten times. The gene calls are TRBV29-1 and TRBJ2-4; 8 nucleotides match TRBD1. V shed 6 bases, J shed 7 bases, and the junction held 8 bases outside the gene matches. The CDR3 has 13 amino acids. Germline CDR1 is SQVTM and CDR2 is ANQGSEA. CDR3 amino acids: CSVGKTGVNIQYF. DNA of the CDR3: TGCAGCGTCGGAAAGACAGGGGTTAACATTCAGTACTTC.

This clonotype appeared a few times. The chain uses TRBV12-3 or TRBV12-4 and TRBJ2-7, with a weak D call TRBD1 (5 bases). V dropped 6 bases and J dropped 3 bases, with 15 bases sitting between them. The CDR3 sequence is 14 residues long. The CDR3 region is CASSYGAEHYEQYF. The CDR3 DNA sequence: TGTGCCAGCAGCTATGGGGCGGAGCACTACGAGCAGTACTTC.

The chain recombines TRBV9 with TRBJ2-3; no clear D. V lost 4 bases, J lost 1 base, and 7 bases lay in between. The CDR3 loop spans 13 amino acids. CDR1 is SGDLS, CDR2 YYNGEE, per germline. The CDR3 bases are TGTGCCAGCAGCACCCAGGGCACAGATACGCAGTATTTT. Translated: CASSTQGTDTQYF.

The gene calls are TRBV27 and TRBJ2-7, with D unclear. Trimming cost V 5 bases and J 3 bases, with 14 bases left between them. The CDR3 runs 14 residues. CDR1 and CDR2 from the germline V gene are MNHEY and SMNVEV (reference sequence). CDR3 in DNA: TGTGCCAGCAGTGTAGGTCTACCCTACTACGAGCAGTACTTC. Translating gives CASSVGLPYYEQYF.

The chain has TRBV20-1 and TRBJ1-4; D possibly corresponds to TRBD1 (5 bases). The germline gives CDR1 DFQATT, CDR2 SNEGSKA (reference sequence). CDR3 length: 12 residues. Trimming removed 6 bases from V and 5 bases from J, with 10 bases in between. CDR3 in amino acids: CSAEGPNEKLFF. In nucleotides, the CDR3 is TGCAGTGCCGAGGGACCGAATGAAAAACTGTTTTTT.

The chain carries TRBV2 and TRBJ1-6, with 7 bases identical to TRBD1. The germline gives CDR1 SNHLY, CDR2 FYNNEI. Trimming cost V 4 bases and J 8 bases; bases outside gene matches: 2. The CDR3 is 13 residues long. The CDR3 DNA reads TGTGCCAGCAGTGGGGACAGATATTCACCCCTCCACTTT. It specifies CASSGDRYSPLHF.

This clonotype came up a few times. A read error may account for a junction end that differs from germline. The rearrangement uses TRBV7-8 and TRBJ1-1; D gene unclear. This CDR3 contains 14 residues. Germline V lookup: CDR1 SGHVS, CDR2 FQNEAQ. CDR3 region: CASSLGPREVEAFF. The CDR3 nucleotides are TGTGCCAGCAGTTTAGGGCCAAGGGAGGTCGAAGCTTTCTTT.

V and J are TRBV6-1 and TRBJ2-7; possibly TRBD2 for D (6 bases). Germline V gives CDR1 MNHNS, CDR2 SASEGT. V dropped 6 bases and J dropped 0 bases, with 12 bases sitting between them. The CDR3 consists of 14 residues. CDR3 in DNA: TGTGCCAGCAGGGTAGGAGGGAGCTCCTACGAGCAGTACTTC. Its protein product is CASRVGGSSYEQYF.